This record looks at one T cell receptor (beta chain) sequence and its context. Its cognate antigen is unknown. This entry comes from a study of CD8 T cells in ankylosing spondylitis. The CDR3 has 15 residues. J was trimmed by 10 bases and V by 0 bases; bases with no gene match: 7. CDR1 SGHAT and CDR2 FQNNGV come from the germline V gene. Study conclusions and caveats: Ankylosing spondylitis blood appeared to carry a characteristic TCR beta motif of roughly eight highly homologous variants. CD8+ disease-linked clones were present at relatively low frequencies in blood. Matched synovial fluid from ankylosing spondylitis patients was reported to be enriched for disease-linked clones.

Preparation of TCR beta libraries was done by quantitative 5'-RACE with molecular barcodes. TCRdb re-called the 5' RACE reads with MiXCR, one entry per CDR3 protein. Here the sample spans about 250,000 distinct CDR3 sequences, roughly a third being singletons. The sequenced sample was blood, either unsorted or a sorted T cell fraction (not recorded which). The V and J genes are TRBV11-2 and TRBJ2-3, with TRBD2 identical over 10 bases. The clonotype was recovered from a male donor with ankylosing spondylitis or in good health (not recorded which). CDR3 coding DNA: TGTGCCAGCAGCTTAGACGGGCTAGCGGGGGTTCCGCAGTATTTT. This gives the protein CASSLDGLAGVPQYF.